Detailed here is one T cell receptor (beta chain). The sample is drawn from a study of blood T cell repertoires in COVID-19. Study-wide background: Sites in the United States, Italy and Spain provided acute and convalescent COVID-19 samples. From T cells, B-cell-depleted T cells, or PBMCs came the material, which was cDNA or gDNA.

Germline CDR1 LGHNT, CDR2 FRNRAP. V was pared by 1 base and J by 1 base, with 25 bases between. The CDR3 totals 20 residues. Per the study methods: Amplified reference gene primers provided the basis for estimating nucleated cell counts. Sequencing used immunoSEQ multiplex PCR; TCRdb keeps in-frame clones, though not all of them. That table supplies the V and J calls and clone size; D and trimming were determined from the DNA. The sample includes roughly 95,000 clones, roughly four fifths seen only once; the top ten take around 7%. This TCR was recovered from a man between 45 and 60 years old with active or convalescent COVID-19. The genes are TRBV12-5 and TRBJ1-2, with no clear D. The specimen was peripheral blood. The CDR3 coding sequence is TGTGCTAGTGGTTTGGGCGGTCCGAGACCCGGTTCGCCGGGTAACTATGGCTACACCTTC. As protein: CASGLGGPRPGSPGNYGYTF.